Below, 30 T cell receptor beta chains from the same sample are listed, as sequenced in a study of chemoradiotherapy in HPV16-positive cancers. The table came from immunoSEQ multiplex PCR; TCRdb's copy has only in-frame clones and leaves some out. The sample shows 13,000 or so clones, approximately 70% of them seen only once. Sampling was done from a patient who underwent chemoradiotherapy. Every receptor here comes from a human donor with HPV-associated anogenital cancer.

V gene TRBV10-3 combines with J gene TRBJ2-5; D gene uncertain. This CDR3 contains 15 residues. Germline CDR1 reads ENHRY; CDR2 reads SYGVKD. Trimming pared 4 bases from V and 3 bases from J, leaving 15 bases between. CDR3 protein: CAISARATPEETQYF. CDR3 in DNA: TGTGCCATCAGTGCCCGGGCCACCCCCGAAGAGACCCAGTACTTC.

The chain carries TRBV6-5 and TRBJ2-2; D remains ambiguous. The V and J ends lost 2 bases and 5 bases respectively, with 9 bases between them. CDR3 size: 14 residues. Germline values: CDR1 MNHEY, CDR2 SVGAGI. This chain's CDR3 is CASSYDDGTGELFF. In DNA form, the CDR3 reads TGTGCCAGCAGTTACGACGATGGGACCGGGGAGCTGTTTTTT.

This clone was seen only a few times. This chain connects TRBV5-4 to TRBJ1-1, with D possibly matching TRBD1 (6 bases). V was shortened by 2 bases and J by 1 base, with 9 bases between the two germline ends. The CDR3 consists of 14 residues. Germline CDR1 is SGHNT and CDR2 is YYREEE (reference sequence). The CDR3 region is CASSFRDTNTEAFF. The CDR3 bases are TGTGCCAGCAGCTTCCGGGACACGAACACTGAAGCTTTCTTT.

There are a few counts of this clone. The chain recombines TRBV11-2 with TRBJ1-2, with a tentative D call TRBD1 (5 bases). V was clipped by 3 bases and J by 14 bases, with 13 bases between them. Germline V gene sequence: CDR1 SGHAT, CDR2 FQNNGV. The CDR3 runs 11 residues. CDR3 region: CASSFDSGSTF. Written as DNA, the CDR3 is TGTGCCAGCAGCTTCGACAGCGGGAGTACCTTC.

The chain uses TRBV19 and TRBJ2-5; D possibly corresponds to TRBD1 (6 bases). This CDR3 contains 15 residues. Trimming left V 1 base short and J 1 base short, with 10 bases between. CDR1 and CDR2 (germline): LNHDA, SQIVND (reference sequence). The CDR3 protein is CASSIGRTAQETQYF. CDR3 nucleotide sequence: TGTGCCAGTAGTATAGGGAGGACAGCCCAAGAGACCCAGTACTTC.

The gene calls are TRBV7-9 and TRBJ2-1; possibly TRBD1 for D (5 bases). The V and J ends lost 5 bases and 13 bases respectively, with 15 bases between them. CDR3 length: 12 amino acids. The germline V gene has CDR1 SEHNR and CDR2 FQNEAQ (reference sequence). CDR3 residues: CASSPQQDNQFF. The CDR3 DNA is TGTGCCAGCAGCCCACAACAGGATAATCAGTTCTTC.

The gene calls are TRBV9 and TRBJ1-2; D perhaps matches TRBD1 (6 bases). CDR3 length equals 13 residues. V was pared by 5 bases and J by 3 bases, with 11 bases between. CDR1 and CDR2 from the germline V gene are SGDLS and YYNGEE. CDR3 sequence reads: CASRHRDDYGYTF. The CDR3 coding sequence is TGTGCCAGCAGACACAGGGATGACTATGGCTACACCTTC. Variable domain in full (rest from reference TRBV9 and TRBJ1-2): DSGVTQTPKHLITATGQRVTLRCSPRSGDLSVYWYQQSLDQGLQFLIQYYNGEERAKGNILERFSAQQFPDLHSELNLSSLELGDSALYFCASRHRDDYGYTFGSGTRLTVV.

This clone has just a few counts. This chain links TRBV2 with TRBJ2-3; 7 nucleotides match TRBD2. The CDR3 totals 15 residues. Trimming at V came to 5 bases and at J to 2 bases, leaving 7 bases not matched to a gene. Germline V gene sequence: CDR1 SNHLY, CDR2 FYNNEI. CDR3 DNA: TGTGCCAGCAGTTACACTAGCGAGGCCACAGATACGCAGTATTTT. This translates into CASSYTSEATDTQYF.

CDR3 coding DNA: TGTGCCAGCAGCTTAGTTTTCAGGGCGTATGGCTACACCTTC. Translating gives CASSLVFRAYGYTF. The chain is built from TRBV11-2 and TRBJ1-2; D possibly corresponds to TRBD1 (5 bases). The CDR3 contains 14 residues. The germline CDR1 and CDR2 sequences are SGHAT and FQNNGV. The V end lost 1 base, the J end lost 5 bases, and 11 bases lay between the germline ends.

The chain combines TRBV25-1 with TRBJ2-5; D not certain. Germline V gives CDR1 MGHDK, CDR2 SYGVNS. The CDR3 is 15 residues long. Between the trimmed V and J ends, which lost 4 bases and 4 bases, there was a span of 16 bases. CDR3 sequence reads: CASSGYNPGTETQYF. The CDR3 coding sequence is TGTGCCAGCAGTGGATATAACCCTGGTACAGAGACCCAGTACTTC.

This clone was seen a few times. The chain employs TRBV4-1 and TRBJ1-6; 7 bases agree with TRBD1. There are 17 residues in the CDR3. Germline V gene lookup returns CDR1 MGHRA and CDR2 YSYEKL. The J segment lost 6 bases and the V segment lost 0 bases, leaving 8 bases of the junction unmatched. The CDR3 DNA is TGCGCCAGCAGCCAAGATGGGGCAGGGGGAAGTAATTCACCCCTCCACTTT. This translates into CASSQDGAGGSNSPLHF.

This chain uses TRBV30 with TRBJ2-7; 11 bases align to TRBD2. CDR3 length: 14 amino acids. The J segment lost 12 bases and the V segment lost 0 bases, leaving 10 bases of the junction unmatched. Germline CDR1 reads GTSNPN; CDR2 reads SVGIG (reference sequence). This CDR3 reads CAWSVLLAGVSPYF. CDR3 nucleotide sequence: TGTGCCTGGAGTGTCTTACTAGCGGGGGTTTCCCCGTACTTC.

This CDR3 is CASRAGTPGNTIYF. CDR3 nucleotides: TGTGCCAGCAGGGCCGGGACACCTGGAAACACCATATATTTT. The V gene is TRBV2, the J gene TRBJ1-3, with TRBD1 as a possible D gene (6 bases). The germline CDR1 and CDR2 sequences are SNHLY and FYNNEI. Trimming pared 6 bases from V and 2 bases from J, leaving 11 bases between. CDR3 size: 14 residues.

In nucleotides, the CDR3 is TGTGCCAGCAGCCCGATAGGGCTAGACGGAAACACCATATATTTT. Its protein is CASSPIGLDGNTIYF. The J gene is TRBJ1-3, the V gene TRBV5-6; no definite D call. The ends were cut back, 4 bases at V and 4 bases at J, with 15 bases in the middle. This CDR3 is 15 amino acids long. From germline, CDR1 is SGHDT and CDR2 YYEEEE.

The CDR3 bases are TGTGCCACCAGCAGAGATCGAGGAGCAGGGGTTATCTATGGCTACACCTTC. This encodes CATSRDRGAGVIYGYTF. J is TRBJ1-2 and V is TRBV15, with D maybe TRBD1 (6 bases). This CDR3 has 17 residues. V shed 0 bases and J shed 4 bases, with 18 bases lying between them. Germline V gives CDR1 LNHNV, CDR2 YYDKDF (reference sequence).

The V call is TRBV6-5, the J call TRBJ2-1; D is unclear. CDR1 is MNHEY, CDR2 SVGAGI, per germline. V lost 8 bases, J lost 3 bases, and 5 bases lay in between. This CDR3 is 11 amino acids long. CDR3 sequence reads: CASARYNEQFF. The CDR3 DNA sequence: TGTGCCAGCGCCCGCTACAATGAGCAGTTCTTC.

The chain couples TRBV9 to TRBJ1-3; 8 bases are shared with TRBD1. Looked up from germline, CDR1 is SGDLS and CDR2 is YYNGEE. With V trimmed by 3 bases and J by 4 bases, 6 bases remained unmatched. The CDR3 is 15 amino acids. The CDR3 reads CASSGTGFSGNTIYF. The CDR3 bases are TGTGCCAGCAGCGGGACAGGGTTTTCGGGAAACACCATATATTTT.

For the CDR3, the DNA is TGTGCCAGCAGCCCAAGCGGGACAGCTAACTATGGCTACACCTTC. This codes for CASSPSGTANYGYTF. The rearrangement joins TRBV7-9 to TRBJ1-2, with 7 bases fitting TRBD1. V lost 5 bases and J lost 0; bases outside the gene matches: 6. CDR3 length: 15 residues. Germline values: CDR1 SEHNR, CDR2 FQNEAQ (reference sequence).

The V call is TRBV7-9, the J call TRBJ2-3; D may be TRBD1 (6 bases). V lost 0 bases and J lost 2, with 9 bases in between. CDR1 SEHNR and CDR2 FQNEAQ come from the germline V gene (reference sequence). The CDR3 runs to 15 residues. CDR3 region: CASSLAGANTDTQYF. The CDR3 DNA reads as TGTGCCAGCAGCTTAGCGGGGGCCAACACAGATACGCAGTATTTT.

This clone occurred a few times. As DNA, the CDR3 is TGTGCCAGCAGCGCGGACAGGACCCGAAGCTACGAGCAGTACTTC. It yields the protein CASSADRTRSYEQYF. V and J are TRBV13 and TRBJ2-7; 7 bases match TRBD1. V gave up 5 bases and J gave up 3 bases; unmatched junction bases: 10. Germline V gene sequence: CDR1 PRHDT, CDR2 FYEKMQ (reference sequence). The CDR3 is made up of 15 amino acids.

This chain joins TRBV2 and TRBJ1-1; 11 nucleotides line up with TRBD1. The junction had 3 bases not matched to a gene; V was cut back by 3 bases and J by 0 bases. The CDR3 is 16 amino acids. Germline V gene lookup returns CDR1 SNHLY and CDR2 FYNNEI. CDR3 amino acids: CASSEWDRGMNTEAFF. CDR3 sequence (DNA): TGTGCCAGCAGTGAGTGGGACAGGGGGATGAACACTGAAGCTTTCTTT.

The chain links TRBV6-5 to TRBJ2-5; D possibly uses TRBD1 or TRBD2 (6 bases each). V lost 6 bases and J lost 0, with 11 bases in between. The germline CDR1 and CDR2 sequences are MNHEY and SVGAGI. The CDR3 extends over 14 amino acids. CDR3: CASSEGGNQETQYF. As DNA, the CDR3 is TGTGCCAGCAGCGAGGGGGGAAACCAAGAGACCCAGTACTTC.

The rearrangement links TRBV18 to TRBJ2-1; D call uncertain. The CDR3 sequence is 13 residues long. The V end lost 6 bases, the J end lost 10 bases, and 16 bases lay between the germline ends. Germline CDR1 KGHSH, CDR2 LQKENI. The CDR3, as DNA: TGTGCCAGCTCGCCAGGACGGCAATGGGAGCAGTTCTTC. Protein product: CASSPGRQWEQFF.

The CDR3 region has the DNA TGTGCCTGGAGTGTACGGGACAGGGGAGATTATGGCTATGGCTACACCTTC. Protein product: CAWSVRDRGDYGYGYTF. The chain employs TRBV30 and TRBJ1-2, with TRBD1 matching 10 bases. Germline CDR1 is GTSNPN and CDR2 is SVGIG (reference sequence). CDR3 length: 17 residues. The V and J ends lost 0 bases and 4 bases, in that order; junction bases with no gene match: 11. The full variable domain, in which reference TRBV30 and TRBJ1-2 provide the parts outside the CDR3, is SQTIHQWPATLVQPVGSPLSLECTVEGTSNPNLYWYRQAAGRGLQLLFYSVGIGQISSEVPQNLSASRPQDRQFILSSKKLLLSDSGFYLCAWSVRDRGDYGYGYTFGSGTRLTVV.

The J gene is TRBJ1-1, the V gene TRBV5-4; no clear D gene. The CDR3 consists of 14 residues. Trimming removed 2 bases at V and 1 base at J, with 9 bases between. Germline-derived CDR1 and CDR2 are SGHNT and YYREEE (reference sequence). CDR3: CASSFGDSNTEAFF. The CDR3 DNA reads TGTGCCAGCAGCTTTGGCGATTCGAACACTGAAGCTTTCTTT. Filled out from reference TRBV5-4 and TRBJ1-1, the complete variable domain reads ETGVTQSPTHLIKTRGQQVTLRCSSQSGHNTVSWYQQALGQGPQFIFQYYREEENGRGNFPPRFSGLQFPNYSSELNVNALELDDSALYLCASSFGDSNTEAFFGQGTRLTVV.

The chain uses TRBV9 and TRBJ2-2; D not certain. The V end lost 4 bases, the J end lost 5 bases, and 15 bases lay between the germline ends. CDR1 and CDR2 (germline): SGDLS, YYNGEE. The CDR3 has 15 residues. The CDR3 region has the DNA TGTGCCAGCAGCAAGACTGGGGTCGGAACCGGGGAGCTGTTTTTT. This translates into CASSKTGVGTGELFF.

The chain links TRBV19 to TRBJ1-5; perhaps TRBD1 as D (5 bases). The CDR3 has 16 amino acids. Germline CDR1 LNHDA, CDR2 SQIVND (reference sequence). Deletions cut 5 bases from V and 5 bases from J, with 19 bases between. The CDR3 loop is CASSEKTPWGHQPQHF. The CDR3 DNA sequence: TGTGCCAGTAGTGAGAAGACCCCATGGGGACATCAGCCCCAGCATTTT.

The chain joins TRBV6-4 to TRBJ2-3; possibly TRBD1 or TRBD2 for D (5 bases each). Trimming took 2 bases from V and 0 from J, leaving 9 bases between them. CDR3 length: 15 residues. In germline, CDR1 is MRHNA, CDR2 SNTAGT. The CDR3 spells CASSDRGASTDTQYF. CDR3 sequence (DNA): TGTGCCAGCAGTGACAGGGGAGCAAGCACAGATACGCAGTATTTT.

A remark on this clone: A read error may account for a junction end that differs from germline. The gene calls are TRBV7-7 and TRBJ2-5; tentatively, D is TRBD1 or TRBD2 (5 bases each). Germline V gene lookup returns CDR1 SSHAT and CDR2 FNYEAQ (reference sequence). The CDR3 has 15 residues. The DNA of the CDR3 is TGTGCTAGCAGTCCTGACGGGGCGCCCAAACAGACCCAGTACTTC. It translates to CASSPDGAPKQTQYF.

The V call is TRBV10-3, the J call TRBJ2-3; D perhaps matches TRBD2 (6 bases). Deletions cut 4 bases from V and 0 bases from J, with 11 bases between. This CDR3 has 15 amino acids. Germline V gene lookup returns CDR1 ENHRY and CDR2 SYGVKD. The CDR3 DNA reads TGTGCCATCAGTGCTGGCGGGGTGAGCACAGATACGCAGTATTTT. Amino acids: CAISAGGVSTDTQYF.